This TCR beta chain came from a study of blood T cell repertoires in COVID-19 (dated by TCRdb to about 2020). As for the study more broadly: Collaborator samples came from the United States, Italy and Spain and covered acute and convalescent phases of COVID-19. The dataset comprised deeply sampled blood TCRbeta repertoires from subjects exposed to, actively infected with, or recovered from COVID-19. Where available, HLA class I and class II types were obtained from metadata supplied by the sample provider rather than from assay-based typing. Sample metadata almost always included a de-identified subject ID, COVID-19 status, age in years and sex. Samples were obtained from the ongoing ImmuneRACE study (first 160 participants) and from some 1,300 subjects provided by 6 global collaborators. The material from the prospective study consisted of cDNA or gDNA derived from T cells, B-cell-depleted T cells, or PBMCs. The repertoires were released in a freely available public database meant as a resource for research on the immune response to SARS-CoV-2.

Inclusive of the bounding cysteine and phenylalanine, the CDR3 is 15 residues long. The entry retains the CDR3 DNA only, 45 bases that are in frame from base 1. Per the germline V gene, SGDLS is the CDR1 and YYNGEE is the CDR2. Trimmed from V: 0 bases; trimmed from J: 3 bases; junction bases lacking a gene match: 4. The immunoSEQ Assay, a bias-controlled multiplex PCR, was used to amplify TCRbeta CDR3 regions from genomic DNA. Per the original workflow: The number of nucleated cells in each sample was estimated by amplification of reference gene primers within the assay. Sequence reads were collapsed and filtered to measure the absolute abundance of every unique TCRbeta CDR3 rearrangement. For each sample, productive Simpson clonality was calculated by taking the square root of Simpson's diversity index across productive rearrangements. TCRdb retrieved this table from immuneACCESS and kept in-frame rearrangements only. Not all clones are present; in checked studies, unresolved V genes account for under half, and no reason is known for the remainder. D and trimming come from the DNA, and the V and J calls and clone size come from that table. For this sample there are a few hundred thousand clones; less than 85% appear just once. The ten largest clonotypes hold roughly 2.5% of the sample.

On this clone: Its antigen remains undetermined. Base qualities are not at hand, and no much larger clone is one base apart.

Overall study results and their limits: How much clinical and demographic metadata was included differed by source and by participant, and the metadata was provided uncurated.

Enrolling through a virtual design, the prospective study's participants ranged in age from roughly 18 to 95 years and lived across some 22 United States geographic areas. In the prospective study, cohorts were assigned on the basis of participant-reported clinical history obtained from a screening survey and a study questionnaire. Recovered participants in ImmuneRACE Cohort 3 were defined as having two consecutive negative NP/OP PCR tests, clearance from a healthcare professional, or resolution of symptoms. Mobile phlebotomists in the prospective study collected whole blood, serum and a nasopharyngeal or oropharyngeal swab from every participant. Over a 2-month period, participants in the prospective study had the option of providing additional blood draws and questionnaires. Prospective study blood samples were shipped either frozen or at room temperature before DNA extraction.

The sample comprised PBMCs or T cells enriched from blood (not recorded which). The TCR comes from a woman aged 50 to 65 who had recovered from COVID-19. The V and J segments used are TRBV9 and TRBJ2-3, with TRBD1 identical over 7 junction bases. The CDR3 corresponds to CASSVATGVTDTQYF. In nucleotide form, the sequence is TGTGCCAGCAGCGTAGCCACAGGGGTGACAGATACGCAGTATTTT.